Following are 24 T cell receptor beta chains from one sample sequenced in a study of shared clonotypes between healthy human individuals. Assay: immunoSEQ multiplex PCR; the TCRdb copy retains only in-frame clones and omits some. Here the sample spans about 990,000 clones, roughly 74% being singletons. The sequenced material came from memory CD4+ T cells from PBMCs. The subset here: CD45RA-negative fraction. These receptors were collected from a man between 18 and 35 years old in good health. Some clones in this sample may be carry-over from other donors' samples.

This chain connects TRBV7-9 to TRBJ2-1; 13 bases are shared with TRBD2. The junction had 10 bases not matched to a gene; V was cut back by 5 bases and J by 9 bases. The CDR3 has 16 amino acids. Germline V gene lookup returns CDR1 SEHNR and CDR2 FQNEAQ (reference sequence). The CDR3 loop is CASSPPLAGGPGEQFF. As DNA, the CDR3 is TGTGCCAGCAGCCCACCACTAGCGGGAGGGCCGGGTGAGCAGTTCTTC. Full variable domain (remainder filled in from reference TRBV7-9 and TRBJ2-1): DTGVSQNPRHKITKRGQNVTFRCDPISEHNRLYWYRQTLGQGPEFLTYFQNEAQLEKSRLLSDRFSAERPKGSFSTLEIQRTEQGDSAMYLCASSPPLAGGPGEQFFGPGTRLTVL.

The rearrangement links TRBV5-6 to TRBJ2-1; D is possibly TRBD2 (6 bases). The CDR3 is made up of 13 amino acids. The ends were cut back, 4 bases at V and 6 bases at J, with 11 bases in the middle. CDR1 is SGHDT, CDR2 YYEEEE, per germline. The CDR3 coding sequence is TGTGCCAGCAGCGCTGGGACTCCCAATGAGCAGTTCTTC. Translation gives CASSAGTPNEQFF.

This chain uses TRBV6-1 with TRBJ1-5, with D possibly matching TRBD1 (5 bases). V lost 3 bases, J lost 6 bases, and 15 bases lay in between. The length of the CDR3 is 15 residues. Germline V gene lookup returns CDR1 MNHNS and CDR2 SASEGT. The CDR3 sequence: CASSDQGSSAQPQHF. CDR3 DNA: TGTGCCAGCAGTGATCAGGGCAGTTCGGCTCAGCCCCAGCATTTT.

This sequence joins TRBV5-1 and TRBJ2-3; D gene ambiguous. Per the germline V gene, CDR1 is SGHRS and CDR2 is YFSETQ. The V end was cut by 0 bases, the J end by 2 bases, with 13 bases between. This CDR3 is built from 16 residues. CDR3 nucleotide sequence: TGCGCCAGCAGCTTGGCCGTAGCTAGTTCCACAGATACGCAGTATTTT. It yields the protein CASSLAVASSTDTQYF.

In regard to this clone: Other nucleotide sequences from this sample produce the same CDR3. The chain uses TRBV30 and TRBJ1-3, with no clear D. The CDR3 sequence is 11 residues long. Germline V gene lookup returns CDR1 GTSNPN and CDR2 SVGIG (reference sequence). V lost 2 bases to trimming and J lost 4 bases, with 3 bases between them. CDR3 DNA sequence: TGTGCCTGGAGTACCGGAAACACCATATATTTT. It is translated as CAWSTGNTIYF.

This clone has a single count. The chain uses TRBV7-9 and TRBJ2-3; 10 positions agree with TRBD2. V was pared by 5 bases and J by 2 bases, with 7 bases of the junction left unmatched. CDR1 and CDR2 (germline): SEHNR, FQNEAQ (reference sequence). This CDR3 contains 16 residues. The CDR3 sequence: CASSPRTSGLTDTQYF. The CDR3 DNA reads TGTGCCAGCAGCCCAAGGACTAGCGGTCTCACAGATACGCAGTATTTT.

This clone turned up a few times. The V and J genes are TRBV15 and TRBJ2-7; TRBD1 matches 7 bases. The CDR3 is 14 amino acids. With 5 bases clipped from V and 2 bases from J, the junction kept 6 bases outside the gene matches. Germline lookup yields CDR1 LNHNV and CDR2 YYDKDF (reference sequence). The CDR3 coding sequence is TGTGCCACCAGCCCGAGACAGGGCCCCTACGAGCAGTACTTC. It encodes CATSPRQGPYEQYF.

On this clone itself: Only one base separates this from a far larger clonotype, so it likely reflects a read error. Other DNA sequences of this sample code for an identical CDR3. The V gene is TRBV7-8, the J gene TRBJ2-7; D is ambiguous. CDR1 and CDR2 (germline): SGHVS, FQNEAQ. CDR3 length: 15 amino acids. V shed 6 bases and J shed 2 bases, with 17 bases lying between them. Here the CDR3 reads CASSFLRYSPYEQYF. DNA for the CDR3: TGTGCCAGCAGTTTCCTCCGCTACTCCCCCTACGAGCAGTACTTC.

The chain uses TRBV28 and TRBJ1-1; D gene unclear. Trimming removed 6 bases at V and 0 bases at J, with 5 bases between. This CDR3 contains 12 residues. Germline V lookup: CDR1 MDHEN, CDR2 SYDVKM. CDR3 coding DNA: TGTGCCAGCAGAGTCTTGAACACTGAAGCTTTCTTT. It codes for CASRVLNTEAFF.

The CDR3 nucleotides are TGTGCCAGCAGTCACACAGGCTCTGGGGCCAACGTCCTGACTTTC. Translation: CASSHTGSGANVLTF. The V gene is TRBV7-9, the J gene TRBJ2-6, with a possible D match to TRBD1 (5 bases). Between the trimmed V and J ends, which lost 6 bases and 0 bases, there was a span of 9 bases. The CDR3 extends over 15 amino acids. Germline loops: CDR1 SEHNR, CDR2 FQNEAQ (reference sequence).

This chain uses TRBV28 with TRBJ1-4; D is undetermined. V dropped 5 bases and J dropped 3 bases, with 22 bases sitting between them. The CDR3 runs 18 residues. Germline lookup yields CDR1 MDHEN and CDR2 SYDVKM. The DNA for the CDR3 is TGTGCCAGCAGTCCGCCCTTTGTGTGGGCGGCGGCTAATGAAAAACTGTTTTTT. Protein sequence: CASSPPFVWAAANEKLFF.

V and J are TRBV23-1 and TRBJ2-6; TRBD1 agrees at 7 bases. TRBV23-1 carries the ORF label, with uncertain function. V lost 8 bases, J lost 0 bases, and 10 bases stayed unmatched. This CDR3 is 17 amino acids long. The DNA for the CDR3 is TGCGCCAGCCCCCTGAAGGGACAGCTCTCTGGGGCCAACGTCCTGACTTTC. It is translated as CASPLKGQLSGANVLTF.

J is TRBJ2-6 and V is TRBV14; D gene uncertain. This CDR3 is 15 amino acids long. Trimming shortened V by 1 base and J by 2 bases, and 6 bases separated the two germline ends. The V gene's germline CDR1 is SGHDN and CDR2 FVKESK. CDR3 loop: CASSQGVAGANVLTF. The DNA for the CDR3 is TGTGCCAGCAGCCAAGGAGTGGCTGGGGCCAACGTCCTGACTTTC.

In regard to this clone: One base away lies a much larger clone, so this may be a sequencing read error. V and J are TRBV7-8 and TRBJ1-2; D unresolved. This CDR3 is 13 amino acids long. Trimming removed 5 bases at V and 1 base at J, with 8 bases between. The germline V gene encodes CDR1 SGHVS and CDR2 FQNEAQ. CDR3 DNA: TGTGCCAGCAGCCCAGGACTTAACTATGGCTACACCTTC. The encoded protein is CASSPGLNYGYTF.

This rearrangement joins TRBV18 to TRBJ1-5, with TRBD1 identical over 9 bases. The J segment lost 7 bases and the V segment lost 5 bases, leaving 9 bases of the junction unmatched. Per germline, CDR1 KGHSH and CDR2 LQKENI. The CDR3 extends over 15 amino acids. The CDR3 sequence is CASSGTGIGGQPQHF. As DNA, the CDR3 is TGTGCCAGCTCAGGGACAGGGATCGGAGGGCAGCCCCAGCATTTT.

The rearrangement uses TRBV11-2 and TRBJ2-7, with D possibly being TRBD2 (5 bases). Germline V gene sequence: CDR1 SGHAT, CDR2 FQNNGV. The CDR3 sequence is 15 residues long. V lost 1 base and J lost 2, with 12 bases in between. CDR3 coding DNA: TGTGCCAGCAGCTTAGGGTCGGGATTTGCCTACGAGCAGTACTTC. Protein sequence: CASSLGSGFAYEQYF. Full variable domain (remainder filled in from reference TRBV11-2 and TRBJ2-7): EAGVAQSPRYKIIEKRQSVAFWCNPISGHATLYWYQQILGQGPKLLIQFQNNGVVDDSQLPKDRFSAERLKGVDSTLKIQPAKLEDSAVYLCASSLGSGFAYEQYFGPGTRLTVT.

The chain joins TRBV28 to TRBJ2-6; D remains unclear. The CDR3 sequence is 16 residues long. In germline, CDR1 is MDHEN, CDR2 SYDVKM. Trimming took off 5 bases at V and 1 base at J, with 12 bases between the two ends. The CDR3 region has the DNA TGTGCCAGCAGTCCGAGTTCAAATTCTGGGGCCAACGTCCTGACTTTC. Encoded protein: CASSPSSNSGANVLTF.

This clone showed up many times. The rearrangement joins TRBV9 to TRBJ2-2, with D uncertain. The V end lost 0 bases, the J end lost 12 bases, and 12 bases lay between the germline ends. The CDR3 loop spans 13 amino acids. The germline CDR1 and CDR2 sequences are SGDLS and YYNGEE. Written as DNA, the CDR3 is TGTGCCAGCAGCGTAGCCATGACAAGAAAGCTGTTTTTT. Translation gives CASSVAMTRKLFF.

As regards this clone: A read error may be the cause here, since a much bigger clone is one base away. The chain joins TRBV5-8 to TRBJ1-1, with D unresolved. CDR1 is SGHTS and CDR2 is YDEGEE in the germline V gene. The length of the CDR3 is 13 residues. V was shortened by 0 bases and J by 0 bases, with 3 bases between the two germline ends. CDR3 loop: CASSLGVNTEAFF. As DNA, the CDR3 is TGTGCCAGCAGCTTGGGGGTGAACACTGAAGCTTTCTTT.

This sequence joins TRBV5-6 and TRBJ2-5; 11 bases agree with TRBD2. The CDR3 has 18 amino acids. The germline gives CDR1 SGHDT, CDR2 YYEEEE. J gave up 2 bases and V 6 bases, and 15 bases lay outside the gene matches. The CDR3 nucleotides read TGTGCCAGCACTCGGTGGTTTTTGGCTAGCGGGGGGCAAGAGACCCAGTACTTC. Residues: CASTRWFLASGGQETQYF.

The rearrangement joins TRBV4-3 to TRBJ1-2; 7 bases match TRBD1. Trimming cost V 0 bases and J 8 bases; bases outside gene matches: 9. The CDR3 extends over 15 amino acids. CDR1 is LGHNA, CDR2 YSLEER, per germline. Here the CDR3 reads CASSQDGRQGYGYTF. The CDR3, as DNA: TGCGCCAGCAGCCAAGATGGGCGACAGGGTTACGGCTACACCTTC.

This clone has a handful of counts. CDR3 sequence: CASSSNRDRPQETQYF. CDR3 coding DNA: TGTGCCAGCAGCTCCAACCGGGACAGGCCTCAAGAGACCCAGTACTTC. The genes are TRBV11-2 and TRBJ2-5; 8 bases line up with TRBD1. The length of the CDR3 is 16 residues. J gave up 2 bases and V 4 bases, and 9 bases lay outside the gene matches. The germline CDR1 and CDR2 sequences are SGHAT and FQNNGV.

V usage is TRBV6-1 and J usage is TRBJ2-7, with D perhaps matching TRBD2 (5 bases). Germline CDR1 and CDR2: MNHNS and SASEGT. Trimming left V 6 bases short and J 5 bases short, with 11 bases between. CDR3 length: 12 residues. CDR3 sequence (DNA): TGTGCCAGCAGGAGGGTGATAAACGAGCAGTACTTC. Translating gives CASRRVINEQYF.

V is TRBV20-1 and J is TRBJ2-3, with unresolved D. Germline CDR1 DFQATT, CDR2 SNEGSKA (reference sequence). CDR3 length equals 11 residues. Trimming removed 6 bases at V and 3 bases at J, with 7 bases between. CDR3 loop: CSAIKTDTQYF. CDR3 sequence (DNA): TGCAGTGCCATAAAAACAGATACGCAGTATTTT.